The 11 T cell receptor beta chains below come from one sample, sequenced in a study of beta chain features in type 1 diabetes. Expressed TCRB transcripts were sequenced, since all the RNA that had been isolated was reverse transcribed. The repertoire was sequenced with immunoSEQ multiplex PCR; TCRdb's copy has only in-frame clones and lacks some. The table has around 350,000 clones, around 13% seen once. Sequenced input: naive CD4+ T cells from blood. These receptors all stem from a man aged 18 to 30 in good health.

This chain links TRBV20-1 with TRBJ1-5, with 7 bases lining up with TRBD1. The germline V gene encodes CDR1 DFQATT and CDR2 SNEGSKA (reference sequence). Germline trimming cut 6 bases from V and 10 bases from J; bases unmatched to any gene: 6. This CDR3 has 11 residues. The CDR3 coding sequence is TGCAGTGCCCAAGACAGGGACCCCCAGCATTTT. This encodes CSAQDRDPQHF.

The chain carries TRBV7-2 and TRBJ1-1; no definite D call. The CDR3 runs 13 residues. V lost 1 base and J lost 2, with 5 bases in between. Germline V gives CDR1 SGHTA, CDR2 FQGNSA. DNA of the CDR3: TGTGCCAGCAGCTTAGGAGATAACACTGAAGCTTTCTTT. It codes for CASSLGDNTEAFF.

The V call is TRBV7-2, the J call TRBJ2-7; D is possibly TRBD2 (5 bases). V lost 5 bases to trimming and J lost 7 bases, with 12 bases between them. The CDR3 extends over 12 amino acids. The V gene's germline CDR1 is SGHTA and CDR2 FQGNSA. As DNA, the CDR3 is TGTGCCAGCAGCCCGCCGAGGAGGGAGCAGTACTTC. Translating gives CASSPPRREQYF.

The genes are TRBV7-3 and TRBJ1-2, with unresolved D. The CDR3 runs to 15 residues. Germline CDR1 and CDR2: SGHTA and FQGTGA. V shed 1 base and J shed 3 bases, with 12 bases lying between them. The CDR3 DNA sequence: TGTGCCAGCAGCTTAAATCGCCTAAGCCACTATGGCTACACCTTC. Translated: CASSLNRLSHYGYTF.

This clone was seen only a few times. The V call is TRBV9, the J call TRBJ1-1, with D possibly matching TRBD1 (6 bases). This CDR3 is built from 14 residues. Trimming shortened V by 8 bases and J by 2 bases, and 16 bases separated the two germline ends. Germline CDR1 reads SGDLS; CDR2 reads YYNGEE. CDR3 sequence: CARTTGTLNTEAFF. Here the CDR3 DNA reads TGTGCCAGGACAACCGGGACACTCAACACTGAAGCTTTCTTT.

In this sample, this clone turned up a few times. The chain links TRBV29-1 to TRBJ2-5, with D maybe TRBD2 (5 bases). Germline CDR1 and CDR2: SQVTM and ANQGSEA. Trimming cost V 3 bases and J 5 bases, with 13 bases left between them. This CDR3 is 13 amino acids long. The CDR3 here is CSVDAGSGETQYF. CDR3 nucleotide sequence: TGCAGCGTTGATGCCGGGTCGGGGGAGACCCAGTACTTC.

This clone occurred a few times. The chain has TRBV18 and TRBJ1-2; TRBD1 matches at 8 bases. The CDR3 has 14 amino acids. The V gene end was trimmed by 3 bases and the J gene end by 6 bases; junction bases not matched to a gene: 6. Germline V gene lookup returns CDR1 KGHSH and CDR2 LQKENI. In DNA, the CDR3 is TGTGCCAGCTCACCTCGTGACAGGGGAGATGGCTACACCTTC. Translating gives CASSPRDRGDGYTF.

The genes are TRBV30 and TRBJ1-2; 8 nucleotides match TRBD1. This CDR3 contains 11 residues. Germline V lookup: CDR1 GTSNPN, CDR2 SVGIG (reference sequence). V shed 5 bases and J 8 bases; nucleotides not matched to a gene: 4. The CDR3 protein is CAWQGALGYTF. The CDR3 region has the DNA TGTGCCTGGCAGGGGGCGCTGGGCTACACCTTC.

Concerning this clone itself: An end of the junction does not agree with germline; a read error may underlie this. The rearrangement links TRBV7-7 to TRBJ2-1; possible D gene TRBD2, 6 bases. The germline V gene has CDR1 SSHAT and CDR2 FNYEAQ (reference sequence). The CDR3 consists of 13 residues. The CDR3 DNA is TGTGCTAGCAGCTTAGCGGCGGGACGGGAGCAGTTCTTC. Translation: CASSLAAGREQFF.

The chain uses TRBV30 and TRBJ2-1; 7 bases match TRBD2. V shed 0 bases and J 3 bases; nucleotides not matched to a gene: 5. The CDR3 has 15 residues. CDR1 is GTSNPN, CDR2 SVGIG, per germline (reference sequence). CDR3 nucleotide sequence: TGTGCCTGGAGTGTGCGAGCGGGAAACTACAATGAGCAGTTCTTC. Translation gives CAWSVRAGNYNEQFF.

The rearrangement joins TRBV2 to TRBJ2-2; 8 positions match TRBD1. Germline trimming cut 1 base from V and 5 bases from J; bases unmatched to any gene: 6. The CDR3 has 16 residues. Germline V gene lookup returns CDR1 SNHLY and CDR2 FYNNEI. The CDR3: CASSEGRTGQTGELFF. CDR3 sequence (DNA): TGTGCCAGCAGTGAAGGAAGGACAGGGCAAACCGGGGAGCTGTTTTTT.